This note documents a single TCR beta chain sequence. Its antigen is unknown. Trimming took 6 bases from V and 1 from J, leaving 10 bases between them. The CDR3 is made up of 13 amino acids. Germline CDR1 is SGHRS and CDR2 is YFSETQ. The data belong to a study of T cells in Graves' hyperthyroidism and ophthalmopathy. Study outcomes and limitations: Prediction of ophthalmopathy progression came a median around 6.1 months pre-onset.

Clinical symptoms, serum thyroxine and TRAb, thyroid ultrasound and orbital computed tomography were used for the diagnoses. TCR beta CDR3 regions were amplified from RNA. HTBI primers were used for first-round RT-PCR of the TCR CDR3. TCRdb independently ran MiXCR on the multiplex PCR reads; one entry per CDR3 protein. The sample carries 450,000 to 500,000 distinct CDR3 sequences, about 20% recorded once. The chain carries TRBV5-1 and TRBJ1-1; no reliable D call. Material: blood. The origin of this receptor is a woman in her sixties or seventies with Graves' ophthalmopathy. This CDR3 is CASKPGENTEAFF. DNA for the CDR3: TGCGCCAGCAAGCCCGGGGAGAACACTGAAGCTTTCTTT.